These 31 T cell receptor beta chains originate from one sample sequenced in a study of blood T cells in healthy people across ages. A second about 7 to 11 cycle PCR used barcoded and J-beta primers. TCRdb redid the calling of the 5' RACE reads with MiXCR, one entry per CDR3 protein. The sample records 450,000 to 600,000 distinct CDR3 sequences, roughly a quarter being singletons. The same specimen was also included in a second study, on T cells of mothers and their children.

Sequenced material: blood. The receptors shown here come from a boy between 2 and 10 years old in good health.

This clonotype has just a few counts. The rearrangement joins TRBV7-2 to TRBJ1-2; 9 bases line up with TRBD1. Per the germline V gene, CDR1 is SGHTA and CDR2 is FQGNSA. This CDR3 is built from 15 residues. V shed 5 bases, J shed 8 bases, and the junction held 12 bases outside the gene matches. CDR3 sequence: CASSIPAGQGRGYTF. DNA of the CDR3: TGTGCCAGCAGCATACCAGCGGGACAGGGCCGGGGCTACACCTTC.

The J gene is TRBJ1-4, the V gene TRBV20-1; D might be TRBD1 (6 bases). Trimming shortened V by 0 bases and J by 3 bases, and 14 bases separated the two germline ends. The CDR3 consists of 16 residues. From germline, CDR1 is DFQATT and CDR2 SNEGSKA (reference sequence). The CDR3 DNA is TGCAGTGCTAGAGAGACTGGGGGCTGGTCTAATGAAAAACTGTTTTTT. As protein: CSARETGGWSNEKLFF.

The chain combines TRBV14 with TRBJ2-5, with 8 bases lining up with TRBD1. This CDR3 comprises 14 residues. Looked up from germline, CDR1 is SGHDN and CDR2 is FVKESK. The trim removed 8 bases at V and 0 bases at J, leaving 5 bases unmatched. In DNA form, the CDR3 reads TGTGCCAGCGGGACAGGACCGTACCAAGAGACCCAGTACTTC. Translation gives CASGTGPYQETQYF. Variable domain in full (rest from reference TRBV14 and TRBJ2-5): EAGVTQFPSHSVIEKGQTVTLRCDPISGHDNLYWYRRVMGKEIKFLLHFVKESKQDESGMPNNRFLAERTGGTYSTLKVQPAELEDSGVYFCASGTGPYQETQYFGPGTRLLVL.

This clonotype was recorded a few times. J is TRBJ1-1 and V is TRBV12-3 or TRBV12-4; no clear D. The V end was cut by 5 bases, the J end by 0 bases, with 10 bases between. The CDR3 spans 14 residues. CDR3 in DNA: TGTGCCAGCAGTCCTTCGCGGGTGAACACTGAAGCTTTCTTT. This sequence encodes CASSPSRVNTEAFF.

The sample holds a few counts of this clonotype. The V and J genes are TRBV6-2 or TRBV6-3 and TRBJ2-5, with a tentative D call TRBD1 (5 bases). Germline-derived CDR1 and CDR2 are MNHEY and SVGEGT. The CDR3 sequence is 13 residues long. V lost 6 bases to trimming and J lost 1 base, with 9 bases between them. The CDR3: CASRQDSQETQYF. The CDR3 DNA reads as TGTGCCAGCAGACAAGACAGCCAAGAGACCCAGTACTTC.

A few counts support this clonotype. The chain employs TRBV12-3 or TRBV12-4 and TRBJ2-5, with 9 positions matching TRBD2. This CDR3 is built from 14 residues. The V segment lost 5 bases and the J segment 8 bases; nucleotides outside the gene matches: 9. The CDR3 DNA reads TGTGCCAGCAGTATGCGGGGGGGGGCTGGAACCCAGTACTTC. Residues: CASSMRGGAGTQYF.

In its sample, this clonotype was seen a few times. The chain recombines TRBV20-1 with TRBJ2-5; D not resolved. The J call is uncertain, as TRBJ2-1 better fits the DNA end. Germline V gene lookup returns CDR1 DFQATT and CDR2 SNEGSKA (reference sequence). The CDR3 totals 14 residues. CDR3 sequence (DNA): TGCAGTGCTAGAGGGTACATCTCGATCACTGAGCAGTTCTTC. It encodes CSARGYISITEQFF.

The sample holds a few counts of this clonotype. This chain links TRBV13 with TRBJ2-7; D is possibly TRBD1 (6 bases). The V end was cut by 5 bases, the J end by 5 bases, with 16 bases between. The CDR3 totals 14 residues. Germline V gives CDR1 PRHDT, CDR2 FYEKMQ (reference sequence). The CDR3 DNA reads as TGTGCCAGCAGCGGAACAACAGGGTCCCACGAGCAGTACTTC. This sequence encodes CASSGTTGSHEQYF.

This chain joins TRBV18 and TRBJ2-7; 9 positions agree with TRBD1. Germline loops: CDR1 KGHSH, CDR2 LQKENI. Trimming cost V 6 bases and J 5 bases; bases outside gene matches: 23. The CDR3 is 19 residues long. The CDR3 is CASSRIAPIMTGGTHEQYF. In DNA form, the CDR3 reads TGTGCCAGCTCCCGAATAGCCCCAATAATGACAGGGGGGACCCACGAGCAGTACTTC.

This clonotype was seen a handful of times. The chain combines TRBV6-5 with TRBJ2-7, with D possibly matching TRBD1 (6 bases). Trimming took 5 bases from V and 7 from J, leaving 18 bases between them. Germline values: CDR1 MNHEY, CDR2 SVGAGI. The CDR3 totals 14 residues. The CDR3 coding sequence is TGTGCCAGCAGTCCGACAGGTAATCCGCGGGAGCAGTACTTC. Translated, it gives CASSPTGNPREQYF.

The V and J genes are TRBV6-6 and TRBJ2-6; perhaps D is TRBD1 or TRBD2 (5 bases each). Germline values: CDR1 MNHNY, CDR2 SVGAGI (reference sequence). V gave up 4 bases and J gave up 1 base, with 11 bases separating them. The CDR3 extends over 16 amino acids. The CDR3 loop reads CASSLLEGSGANVLTF. DNA of the CDR3: TGTGCCAGCAGTTTACTAGAGGGGTCTGGGGCCAACGTCCTGACTTTC.

This clonotype was observed many times. This chain links TRBV20-1 with TRBJ1-4, with 8 positions matching TRBD1. Germline V gives CDR1 DFQATT, CDR2 SNEGSKA (reference sequence). This CDR3 is 13 amino acids long. V dropped 0 bases and J dropped 10; count of bases not matched to a gene: 4. DNA of the CDR3: TGCAGTGCTAGAGACGGACAGGGCGTAAAACTGTTTTTT. It codes for CSARDGQGVKLFF.

The V call is TRBV7-9, the J call TRBJ2-1; D not resolved. V was shortened by 5 bases and J by 2 bases, with 16 bases between the two germline ends. CDR3 size: 16 residues. Germline V gene data show CDR1 as SEHNR and CDR2 as FQNEAQ (reference sequence). The DNA for the CDR3 is TGTGCCAGCAGCGGGCCCTTGGGTCTAGCCTACAATGAGCAGTTCTTC. It yields the protein CASSGPLGLAYNEQFF. Looking up the rest from reference TRBV7-9 and TRBJ2-1 gives the full variable domain: DTGVSQNPRHKITKRGQNVTFRCDPISEHNRLYWYRQTLGQGPEFLTYFQNEAQLEKSRLLSDRFSAERPKGSFSTLEIQRTEQGDSAMYLCASSGPLGLAYNEQFFGPGTRLTVL.

This clonotype has just a few counts. This chain uses TRBV7-9 with TRBJ1-4; D perhaps matches TRBD1 (5 bases). This CDR3 has 14 residues. V lost 1 base and J lost 8, with 11 bases in between. Germline V gene sequence: CDR1 SEHNR, CDR2 FQNEAQ (reference sequence). CDR3 coding DNA: TGTGCCAGCAGCTTAGGAGGGGCTAGGGAAAAACTGTTTTTT. Amino acids: CASSLGGAREKLFF. The full variable domain, completed using reference TRBV7-9 and TRBJ1-4, is DTGVSQNPRHKITKRGQNVTFRCDPISEHNRLYWYRQTLGQGPEFLTYFQNEAQLEKSRLLSDRFSAERPKGSFSTLEIQRTEQGDSAMYLCASSLGGAREKLFFGSGTQLSVL.

The chain couples TRBV4-1 to TRBJ2-1; D is undetermined. Germline V lookup: CDR1 MGHRA, CDR2 YSYEKL. V gave up 5 bases and J gave up 7 bases, with 6 bases separating them. The CDR3 totals 11 residues. The CDR3 DNA is TGCGCCAGCAGCAAAAGTAATGAGCAGTTCTTC. This sequence encodes CASSKSNEQFF.

The chain is built from TRBV20-1 and TRBJ2-3; maybe TRBD2 (6 bases). The CDR3 is 15 residues long. V gave up 1 base and J gave up 4 bases, with 15 bases separating them. Per the germline V gene, CDR1 is DFQATT and CDR2 is SNEGSKA (reference sequence). CDR3 region: CSARVPTGVADTQYF. The DNA of the CDR3 is TGCAGTGCTAGAGTCCCAACGGGAGTTGCAGATACGCAGTATTTT.

The J gene is TRBJ1-1, the V gene TRBV6-5; D remains ambiguous. Trimming took 0 bases from V and 1 from J, leaving 9 bases between them. The CDR3 has 15 residues. Germline V gene lookup returns CDR1 MNHEY and CDR2 SVGAGI. The chain's CDR3 is CASSYSVPGNTEAFF. The CDR3 DNA is TGTGCCAGCAGTTACTCGGTTCCGGGGAACACTGAAGCTTTCTTT.

This rearrangement joins TRBV20-1 to TRBJ2-1; no clear D. CDR3 length: 14 residues. Trimming removed 0 bases at V and 4 bases at J, with 10 bases between. Germline lookup yields CDR1 DFQATT and CDR2 SNEGSKA (reference sequence). CDR3 in amino acids: CSARDLEGYNEQFF. CDR3 bases: TGCAGTGCTAGAGATTTAGAAGGGTACAATGAGCAGTTCTTC.

The chain combines TRBV5-5 with TRBJ1-1, with D perhaps TRBD1 (5 bases). This CDR3 has 16 residues. V shed 0 bases and J shed 4 bases, with 16 bases lying between them. CDR1 SGHKS and CDR2 YYEKEE come from the germline V gene (reference sequence). The DNA of the CDR3 is TGTGCCAGCAGCTTGGCGGGCGGCCGGGGGGTCACTGAAGCTTTCTTT. Translated: CASSLAGGRGVTEAFF.

Remarks on this clonotype: At one end the junction does not follow the germline gene, possibly because of a read error. V gene TRBV3-1 combines with J gene TRBJ2-3; D assignment may be TRBD1 or TRBD2 (5 bases each). Germline-derived CDR1 and CDR2 are LGHDT and YNNKEL (reference sequence). The CDR3 has 12 amino acids. The CDR3 protein is CASSQGRGRMDF. The CDR3 nucleotides read TGTGCCAGCAGCCAAGGTCGGGGACGTATGGATTTT.

A note on this clonotype: The germline gene is not matched at one end of the junction; a read error may be the cause. V gene TRBV6-8 combines with J gene TRBJ2-1, with 14 bases identical to TRBD2. Per the germline V gene, CDR1 is MNHGY and CDR2 is SAAAGT. The CDR3 covers 22 residues. CDR3 protein: CASSYSVPGTSGRGGLSNGQFF. Written as DNA, the CDR3 is TGTGCCAGCAGTTACTCGGTTCCAGGGACTAGCGGGAGAGGTGGCCTTTCCAATGGGCAGTTCTTC.

For this clonotype: Because the CDR3's place on the DNA is in doubt, the DNA is left out and the CDR3 is given as listed by TCRdb. CDR3 amino acids: CASSSSTGDVFQPQHF. The V and J genes are TRBV6-5 and TRBJ1-5; the table's D call, TRBD1, has no DNA check behind it. Germline V gene lookup returns CDR1 MNHEY and CDR2 SVGAGI. The CDR3 extends over 16 residues, inclusive of both ends.

This clonotype has only a few counts. The gene calls are TRBV24-1 and TRBJ2-1; a possible D gene is TRBD1 (6 bases). The DNA end is a closer match to TRBJ2-7, so the J assignment may be wrong. The CDR3 sequence is 13 residues long. Germline CDR1 KGHDR, CDR2 SFDVKD. Here the CDR3 DNA reads TGTGCCACCAGTGGGACAGTAGACAATGAGCAGTACTTC. Translation: CATSGTVDNEQYF.

The J gene is TRBJ2-3, the V gene TRBV20-1; maybe TRBD1 (6 bases). The V end was cut by 6 bases, the J end by 1 base, with 23 bases between. Germline-derived CDR1 and CDR2 are DFQATT and SNEGSKA (reference sequence). The CDR3 runs 17 residues. The CDR3 DNA reads as TGCAGTGCCCAGGGGCGAAGGCGTAAGGGGGGCACAGATACGCAGTATTTT. Its protein product is CSAQGRRRKGGTDTQYF.

The chain couples TRBV7-9 to TRBJ2-5; the D call may be TRBD1 or TRBD2 (5 bases each). V lost 0 bases and J lost 5, with 16 bases in between. Germline lookup yields CDR1 SEHNR and CDR2 FQNEAQ (reference sequence). This CDR3 region has 16 residues. CDR3 in DNA: TGTGCCAGCAGCTTAGCGTTTCAGGGACGCAGGGAGACCCAGTACTTC. Translation: CASSLAFQGRRETQYF.

DNA for the CDR3: TGTGCCAGCAGTTTAGTTGGACGGAGGAGGACTGAAGCTTTCTTT. Translating gives CASSLVGRRRTEAFF. V usage is TRBV12-3 or TRBV12-4 and J usage is TRBJ1-1; no clear D gene. CDR3 length: 15 residues. Deletions cut 1 base from V and 5 bases from J, with 14 bases between.

This clonotype occurred a few times. The gene calls are TRBV7-9 and TRBJ2-7, with 11 bases identical to TRBD2. Germline values: CDR1 SEHNR, CDR2 FQNEAQ (reference sequence). After removal of 1 base from V and 6 bases from J, the junction contained 2 bases not matched to a gene. This CDR3 is built from 14 residues. The CDR3 region is CASSLVLAGGEQYF. The DNA of the CDR3 is TGTGCCAGCAGCTTAGTCCTAGCGGGGGGCGAGCAGTACTTC.

This clonotype was seen more than once but under ten times. The CDR3 here is CASSLELDGGLYGYTF. The DNA for the CDR3 is TGTGCCAGCAGCTTGGAACTAGACGGGGGACTCTATGGCTACACCTTC. The chain couples TRBV5-6 to TRBJ1-2; tentatively, D is TRBD1 (5 bases). CDR1 is SGHDT and CDR2 is YYEEEE in the germline V gene. This CDR3 spans 16 amino acids. V was pared by 0 bases and J by 4 bases, with 16 bases between.

This clonotype occurred a few times. This chain uses TRBV9 with TRBJ2-7; tentatively, D is TRBD2 (6 bases). CDR3 length equals 18 residues. V was clipped by 0 bases and J by 6 bases, with 25 bases between them. The germline gives CDR1 SGDLS, CDR2 YYNGEE. The chain's CDR3 is CASSVGVSGTQNYVEQYF. CDR3 DNA: TGTGCCAGCAGCGTAGGTGTTAGCGGCACCCAGAACTACGTCGAGCAGTACTTC. The whole variable domain, remainder taken from reference TRBV9 and TRBJ2-7, is DSGVTQTPKHLITATGQRVTLRCSPRSGDLSVYWYQQSLDQGLQFLIQYYNGEERAKGNILERFSAQQFPDLHSELNLSSLELGDSALYFCASSVGVSGTQNYVEQYFGPGTRLTVT.

This clonotype occurred many times. The chain recombines TRBV7-8 with TRBJ2-2, with 8 bases aligning to TRBD1. This CDR3 has 17 amino acids. J lost 1 base, V lost 7 bases, and 11 bases had no gene match. The germline CDR1 and CDR2 sequences are SGHVS and FQNEAQ. The CDR3 sequence is CASTPYQGAGNTGELFF. In DNA form, the CDR3 reads TGTGCCAGCACCCCATACCAGGGGGCGGGGAACACCGGGGAGCTGTTTTTT.

This clonotype was seen more than once but under ten times. DNA for the CDR3: TGTGCCAGCAGCTCCTCCGGGACCCCAGCCCGCGAGCAGTACTTC. The encoded protein is CASSSSGTPAREQYF. This chain joins TRBV7-6 and TRBJ2-7; TRBD1 or TRBD2 may be the D gene (5 bases each). V was trimmed by 4 bases and J by 6 bases, leaving 19 bases between them. Germline values: CDR1 SGHVS, CDR2 FNYEAQ. CDR3 length: 15 amino acids.